Here is one T cell receptor beta chain with its context. Its matching antigen is unknown. The sample comes from a study of cytomegalovirus exposure and HLA in healthy donors. Overall study results and limits: A later analysis found that most CMV-associated TCR beta chains appeared HLA-restricted. The dataset shows that most TCR sequences were rare, while some public TCRs occurred in many donors.

13 Jbeta primers and 60 Vbeta primers were used for the PCR. The assay was immunoSEQ multiplex PCR, and TCRdb's table has in-frame clones only and misses some. This table lists about 41,000 clones. The CDR3 extends over 15 amino acids. The germline CDR1 and CDR2 sequences are MNHNS and SASEGT. J lost 2 bases, V lost 6 bases, and 5 bases had no gene match. The source material was PBMCs. The V call is TRBV6-1, the J call TRBJ1-3, with 9 nucleotides matching TRBD1. The receptor was isolated from a man aged 30 to 45 in good health and CMV-seronegative. The CDR3 bases are TGTGCCAGCAGCGACAGGGGGAGGGCTGGAAACACCATATATTTT. This translates into CASSDRGRAGNTIYF.